Following are 16 T cell receptor beta chains from one sample sequenced in a study of T cells after posttransplantation cyclophosphamide. Sequencing used immunoSEQ multiplex PCR; TCRdb keeps in-frame clones, though not all of them. The sample has approximately 39,000 clones, none seen only once; the top ten hold approximately 1.2%. Source material: PBMCs. All receptors come from a girl aged 10 to 17 in good health, CMV-negative, and a related stem cell transplant donor.

This clone was observed many times. The CDR3 region is CASSPTDRGSNQPQHF. CDR3 nucleotides: TGTGCCAGCTCACCGACAGACAGGGGCAGCAATCAGCCCCAGCATTTT. This chain uses TRBV18 with TRBJ1-5; TRBD1 matches at 8 bases. The CDR3 is 16 residues long. V dropped 3 bases and J dropped 1; count of bases not matched to a gene: 5. Germline CDR1 reads KGHSH; CDR2 reads LQKENI.

This clone was counted at least ten times. This rearrangement joins TRBV7-9 to TRBJ1-2; TRBD1 agrees at 7 bases. Germline V gene data show CDR1 as SEHNR and CDR2 as FQNEAQ (reference sequence). Losses at the gene ends were 5 bases for V and 2 bases for J; bases not matched to a gene: 8. The CDR3 sequence is 15 residues long. The chain's CDR3 is CASSPLGTENYGYTF. The CDR3 nucleotides read TGTGCCAGCAGCCCCTTAGGGACAGAGAACTATGGCTACACCTTC. The whole variable domain, filled in from reference TRBV7-9 and TRBJ1-2, reads DTGVSQNPRHKITKRGQNVTFRCDPISEHNRLYWYRQTLGQGPEFLTYFQNEAQLEKSRLLSDRFSAERPKGSFSTLEIQRTEQGDSAMYLCASSPLGTENYGYTFGSGTRLTVV.

The table lists this clone with a few counts. The chain recombines TRBV5-1 with TRBJ2-5, with 12 bases fitting TRBD2. The CDR3 extends over 18 amino acids. Per the germline V gene, CDR1 is SGHRS and CDR2 is YFSETQ. V trimming: 0 bases; J trimming: 1 base; junction bases outside the gene matches: 7. This chain's CDR3 is CASSLGAASGGAQETQYF. The CDR3 bases are TGCGCCAGCAGCTTGGGCGCCGCTAGCGGGGGGGCCCAAGAGACCCAGTACTTC.

This clone was seen many times. The chain has TRBV6-6 and TRBJ2-5, with unresolved D. The CDR3 length is 13 residues. V was shortened by 5 bases and J by 0 bases, with 7 bases between the two germline ends. Germline V gene lookup returns CDR1 MNHNY and CDR2 SVGAGI (reference sequence). CDR3 coding DNA: TGTGCCAGCAGTGCGTCATACCAAGAGACCCAGTACTTC. Amino acid sequence: CASSASYQETQYF.

The gene calls are TRBV5-4 and TRBJ2-1; 13 bases align to TRBD2. CDR1 is SGHNT, CDR2 YYREEE, per germline (reference sequence). After removal of 3 bases from V and 6 bases from J, the junction contained 6 bases not matched to a gene. The CDR3 is 16 amino acids. The CDR3 region has the DNA TGTGCCAGCAGCTCTCAACTAGCGGGGGGGATCAATGAGCAGTTCTTC. As protein: CASSSQLAGGINEQFF.

This clone has more than one count but fewer than ten. The V and J genes are TRBV7-6 and TRBJ2-1; 9 nucleotides line up with TRBD2. Unmatched junction bases numbered 18, after V lost 3 bases and J lost 9 bases. Per germline, CDR1 SGHVS and CDR2 FNYEAQ. The CDR3 extends over 18 amino acids. This CDR3 is CASSFYGRREGRVGEQFF. The CDR3 coding sequence is TGTGCCAGCAGCTTTTATGGACGGCGGGAGGGCCGGGTGGGTGAGCAGTTCTTC.

This clone was detected many times. The CDR3 DNA sequence: TGTGCCACCGAAGGACAGGGGTCGTACAATGAGCAGTTCTTC. Its translation is CATEGQGSYNEQFF. The J gene is TRBJ2-1, the V gene TRBV10-3; TRBD1 agrees at 9 bases. The germline gives CDR1 ENHRY, CDR2 SYGVKD. This CDR3 region has 14 residues. The trim removed 10 bases at V and 4 bases at J, leaving 8 bases unmatched.

This clone was recorded many times. The genes are TRBV20-1 and TRBJ2-7; D gene uncertain. Germline V gene data show CDR1 as DFQATT and CDR2 as SNEGSKA (reference sequence). Trimming cost V 2 bases and J 4 bases, with 3 bases left between them. This CDR3 spans 10 amino acids. The DNA of the CDR3 is TGCAGTGCTAGACAGTACGAGCAGTACTTC. Its protein is CSARQYEQYF.

Ten or more counts support this clone. This chain links TRBV5-1 with TRBJ2-5; 7 nucleotides match TRBD1. From germline, CDR1 is SGHRS and CDR2 YFSETQ. CDR3 length: 17 residues. Trimming at V came to 0 bases and at J to 5 bases, leaving 13 bases not matched to a gene. DNA of the CDR3: TGCGCCAGCAGCTTGGAGCGTGTGACAGGGCTGGGGGAGACCCAGTACTTC. Its translation is CASSLERVTGLGETQYF.

This clone turned up a few times. The chain is built from TRBV7-8 and TRBJ2-4; 9 nucleotides agree with TRBD1. Germline trimming cut 4 bases from V and 9 bases from J; bases unmatched to any gene: 7. The CDR3 length is 14 residues. The germline CDR1 and CDR2 sequences are SGHVS and FQNEAQ. The CDR3 DNA follows: TGTGCCAGCAGCTATTCGGGACAGGGCACCATTCAGTACTTC. This codes for CASSYSGQGTIQYF.

This chain links TRBV30 with TRBJ2-5; 13 bases line up with TRBD2. Near its end, the DNA agrees better with TRBJ2-7, so the J call may be wrong. The CDR3 loop spans 18 amino acids. Germline CDR1 is GTSNPN and CDR2 is SVGIG (reference sequence). The CDR3 region has the DNA TGTGCCTGGGGGCGGGATAGGACTAGCGGGGGTCTGAGACACGAGCAGTACTTC. It specifies CAWGRDRTSGGLRHEQYF.

This clone came up many times. V is TRBV10-2 and J is TRBJ1-2, with 8 bases aligning to TRBD1. CDR1 and CDR2 (germline): WSHSY, SAAADI. This CDR3 has 14 residues. Trimming took 7 bases from V and 6 from J; bases not matched to a gene: 10. CDR3 sequence reads: CASTGQVLFDGYTF. Written as DNA, the CDR3 is TGCGCCAGCACGGGACAGGTGCTATTCGATGGCTACACCTTC.

This clone occurred many times. This chain uses TRBV28 with TRBJ2-7; D remains unclear. CDR3 length: 12 residues. Looked up from germline, CDR1 is MDHEN and CDR2 is SYDVKM. V lost 1 base, J lost 6 bases, and 7 bases lay in between. The CDR3 nucleotides are TGTGCCAGCAGTTTATCCGTCGGCGAGCAGTACTTC. This codes for CASSLSVGEQYF.

This clone was counted ten times or more. This chain links TRBV2 with TRBJ1-1, with D perhaps TRBD1 (5 bases). The CDR3 runs to 17 residues. The germline CDR1 and CDR2 sequences are SNHLY and FYNNEI. Trimming took off 3 bases at V and 3 bases at J, with 20 bases between the two ends. The CDR3 loop reads CASSDPRGDGGYTEAFF. The CDR3 DNA sequence: TGTGCCAGCAGTGACCCCCGGGGGGACGGAGGGTACACTGAAGCTTTCTTT.

The table lists this clone with many counts. This sequence joins TRBV4-1 and TRBJ2-7; D is uncertain. Between the trimmed V and J ends, which lost 0 bases and 4 bases, there was a span of 10 bases. Germline V gene lookup returns CDR1 MGHRA and CDR2 YSYEKL. This CDR3 region has 14 residues. The CDR3 region has the DNA TGCGCCAGCAGCCAAGACAGTGGGCGATACGAGCAGTACTTC. Residues: CASSQDSGRYEQYF.

This clone has just a few counts. The chain links TRBV21-1 to TRBJ2-6; the tabulated D call, TRBD1, remains unverified against the DNA. TRBV21-1 is flagged as a pseudogene. The CDR3 is 13 residues long. CDR3 protein: CASSKGGANVLTF. CDR3 DNA sequence: TGTGCCAGCAGCAAGGGCGGGGCCAACGTCCTGACTTTC.